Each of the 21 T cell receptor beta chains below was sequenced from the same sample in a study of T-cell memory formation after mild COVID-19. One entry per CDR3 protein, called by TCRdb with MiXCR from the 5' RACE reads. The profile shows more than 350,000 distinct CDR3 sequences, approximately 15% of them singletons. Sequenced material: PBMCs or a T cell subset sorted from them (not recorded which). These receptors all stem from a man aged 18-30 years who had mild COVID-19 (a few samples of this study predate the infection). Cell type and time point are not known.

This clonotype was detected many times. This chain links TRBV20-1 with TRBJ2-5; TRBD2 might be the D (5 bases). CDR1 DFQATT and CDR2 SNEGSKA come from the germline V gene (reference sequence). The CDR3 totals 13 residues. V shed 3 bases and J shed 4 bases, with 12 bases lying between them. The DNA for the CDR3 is TGCAGTGCTAGCGCGGACTTAAGAGAGACCCAGTACTTC. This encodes CSASADLRETQYF.

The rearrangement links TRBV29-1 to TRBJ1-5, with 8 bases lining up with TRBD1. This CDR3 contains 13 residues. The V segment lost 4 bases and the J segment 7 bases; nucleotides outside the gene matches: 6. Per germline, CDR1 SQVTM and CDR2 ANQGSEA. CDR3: CSVAHGQGQPQHF. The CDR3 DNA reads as TGCAGCGTTGCCCATGGACAGGGCCAGCCCCAGCATTTT.

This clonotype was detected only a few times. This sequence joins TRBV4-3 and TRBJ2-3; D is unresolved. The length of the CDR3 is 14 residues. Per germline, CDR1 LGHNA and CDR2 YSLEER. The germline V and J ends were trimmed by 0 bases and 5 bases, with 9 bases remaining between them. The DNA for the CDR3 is TGCGCCAGCAGCCAAGATACAGAAGGAGATACGCAGTATTTT. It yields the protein CASSQDTEGDTQYF.

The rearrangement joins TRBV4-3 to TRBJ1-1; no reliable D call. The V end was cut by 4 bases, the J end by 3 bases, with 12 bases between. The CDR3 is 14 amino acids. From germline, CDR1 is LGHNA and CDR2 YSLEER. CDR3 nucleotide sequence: TGCGCCAGCAGCCCTTATCTGTTGGACACTGAAGCTTTCTTT. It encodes CASSPYLLDTEAFF.

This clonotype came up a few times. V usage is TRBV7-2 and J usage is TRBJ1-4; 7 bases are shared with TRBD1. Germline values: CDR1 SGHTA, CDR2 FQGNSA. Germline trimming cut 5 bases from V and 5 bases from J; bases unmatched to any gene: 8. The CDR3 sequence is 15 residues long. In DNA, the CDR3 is TGTGCCAGCAGCCGGGCGGGACAGTGGAATGAAAAACTGTTTTTT. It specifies CASSRAGQWNEKLFF.

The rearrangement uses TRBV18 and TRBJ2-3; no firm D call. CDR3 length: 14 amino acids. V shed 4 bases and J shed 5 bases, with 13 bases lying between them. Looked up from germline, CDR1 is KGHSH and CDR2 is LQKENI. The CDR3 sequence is CASSLTTYGDTQYF. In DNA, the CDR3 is TGTGCCAGCTCACTCACGACGTATGGAGATACGCAGTATTTT.

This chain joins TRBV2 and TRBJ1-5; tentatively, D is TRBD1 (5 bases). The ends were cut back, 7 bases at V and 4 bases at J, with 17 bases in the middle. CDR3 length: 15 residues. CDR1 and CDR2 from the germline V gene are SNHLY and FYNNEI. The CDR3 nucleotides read TGTGCCAGCACGGTCGGGCAGGGTGGAAATCAGCCCCAGCATTTT. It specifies CASTVGQGGNQPQHF.

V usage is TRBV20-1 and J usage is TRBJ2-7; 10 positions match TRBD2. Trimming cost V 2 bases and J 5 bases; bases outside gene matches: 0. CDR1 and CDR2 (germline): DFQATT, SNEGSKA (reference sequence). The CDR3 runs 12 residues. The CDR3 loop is CSARLAGDEQYF. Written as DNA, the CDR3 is TGCAGTGCTAGACTAGCGGGGGACGAGCAGTACTTC.

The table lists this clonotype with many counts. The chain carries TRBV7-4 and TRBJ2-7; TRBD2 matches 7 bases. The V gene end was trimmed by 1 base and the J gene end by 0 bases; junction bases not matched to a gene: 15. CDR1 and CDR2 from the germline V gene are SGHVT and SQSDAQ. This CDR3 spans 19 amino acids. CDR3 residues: CASSLEGVTSQSRSYEQYF. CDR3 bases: TGTGCCAGCAGCTTAGAAGGAGTGACTAGCCAGTCCCGCTCCTACGAGCAGTACTTC.

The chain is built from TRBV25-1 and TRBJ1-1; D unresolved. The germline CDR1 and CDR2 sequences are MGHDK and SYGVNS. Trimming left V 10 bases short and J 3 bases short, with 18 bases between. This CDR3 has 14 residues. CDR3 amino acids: CANLFMGSDTEAFF. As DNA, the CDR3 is TGTGCCAACCTATTTATGGGGAGCGACACTGAAGCTTTCTTT.

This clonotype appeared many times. CDR3 bases: TGTGCCAGCCTGGGGGTCGGGGGGTATTACAATGAGCAGTTCTTC. It is translated as CASLGVGGYYNEQFF. The genes are TRBV6-6 and TRBJ2-1, with 7 positions matching TRBD2. Germline loops: CDR1 MNHNY, CDR2 SVGAGI (reference sequence). Trimming at V came to 8 bases and at J to 4 bases, leaving 11 bases not matched to a gene. This CDR3 contains 15 residues.

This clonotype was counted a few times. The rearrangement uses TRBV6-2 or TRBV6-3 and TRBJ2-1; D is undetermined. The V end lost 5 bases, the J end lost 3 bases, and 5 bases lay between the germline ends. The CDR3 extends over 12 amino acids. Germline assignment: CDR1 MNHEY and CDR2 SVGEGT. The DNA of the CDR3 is TGTGCCAGCAGTACGCTCTACAATGAGCAGTTCTTC. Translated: CASSTLYNEQFF.

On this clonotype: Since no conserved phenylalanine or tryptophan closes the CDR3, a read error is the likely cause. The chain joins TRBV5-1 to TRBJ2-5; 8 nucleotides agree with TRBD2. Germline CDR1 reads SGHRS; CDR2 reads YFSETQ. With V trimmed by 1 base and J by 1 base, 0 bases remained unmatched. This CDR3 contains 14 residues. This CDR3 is CASSLSGGQETQYL. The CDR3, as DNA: TGCGCCAGCAGCTTGAGCGGGGGCCAAGAGACCCAGTACTTA.

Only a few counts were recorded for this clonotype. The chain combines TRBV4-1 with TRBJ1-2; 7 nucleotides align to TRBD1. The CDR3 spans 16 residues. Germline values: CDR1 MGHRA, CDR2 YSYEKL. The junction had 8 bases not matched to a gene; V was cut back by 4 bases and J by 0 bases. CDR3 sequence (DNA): TGCGCCAGCAGCCTGGGGACAGACTCGGCTAACTATGGCTACACCTTC. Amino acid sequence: CASSLGTDSANYGYTF.

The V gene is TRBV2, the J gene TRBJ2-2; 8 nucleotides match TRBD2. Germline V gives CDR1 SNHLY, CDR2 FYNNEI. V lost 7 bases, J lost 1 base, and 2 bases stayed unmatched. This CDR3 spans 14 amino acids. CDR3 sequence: CASKRGMNTGELFF. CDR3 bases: TGTGCCAGCAAGCGGGGGATGAACACCGGGGAGCTGTTTTTT.

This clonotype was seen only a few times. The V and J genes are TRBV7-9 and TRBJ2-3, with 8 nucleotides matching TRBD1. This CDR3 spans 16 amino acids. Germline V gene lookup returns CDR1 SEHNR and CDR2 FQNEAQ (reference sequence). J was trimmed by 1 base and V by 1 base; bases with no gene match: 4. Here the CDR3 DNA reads TGTGCCAGCAGCTTAGGACAGGGGAGAGGCACAGATACGCAGTATTTT. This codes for CASSLGQGRGTDTQYF.

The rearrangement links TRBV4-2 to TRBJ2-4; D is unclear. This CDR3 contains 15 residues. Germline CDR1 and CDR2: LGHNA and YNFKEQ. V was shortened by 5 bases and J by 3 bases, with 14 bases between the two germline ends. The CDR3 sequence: CASSAEGDLKNIQYF. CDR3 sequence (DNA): TGTGCCAGCAGCGCAGAAGGAGATCTCAAAAACATTCAGTACTTC.

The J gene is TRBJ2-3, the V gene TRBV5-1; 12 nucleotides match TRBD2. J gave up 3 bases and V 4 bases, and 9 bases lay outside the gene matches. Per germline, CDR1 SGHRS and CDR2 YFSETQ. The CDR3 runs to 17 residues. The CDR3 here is CASSTAPGTSGTDTQYF. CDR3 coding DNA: TGCGCCAGCAGCACGGCCCCCGGGACTAGCGGGACAGATACGCAGTATTTT.

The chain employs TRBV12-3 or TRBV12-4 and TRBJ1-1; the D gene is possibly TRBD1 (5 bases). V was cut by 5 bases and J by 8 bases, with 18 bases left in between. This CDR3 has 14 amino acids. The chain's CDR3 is CASSQAREPIEAFF. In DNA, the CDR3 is TGTGCCAGCAGTCAAGCCAGGGAACCAATCGAAGCTTTCTTT.

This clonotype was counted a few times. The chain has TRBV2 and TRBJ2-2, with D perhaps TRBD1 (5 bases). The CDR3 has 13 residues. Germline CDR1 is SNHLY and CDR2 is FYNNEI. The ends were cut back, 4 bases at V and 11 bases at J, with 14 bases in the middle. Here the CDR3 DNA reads TGTGCCAGCAGTGGGACATACGACGAAGAGCTGTTTTTT. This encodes CASSGTYDEELFF.

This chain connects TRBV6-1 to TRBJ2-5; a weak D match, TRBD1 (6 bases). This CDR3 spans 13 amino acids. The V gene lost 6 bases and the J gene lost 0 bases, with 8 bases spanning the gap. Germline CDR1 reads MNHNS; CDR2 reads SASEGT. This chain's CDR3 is CASRPGDQETQYF. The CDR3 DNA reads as TGTGCCAGCAGGCCAGGGGACCAAGAGACCCAGTACTTC.